The rows below give T cell receptor beta chains drawn from one sample of a study of blood T cell repertoires in COVID-19. Assay used: immunoSEQ multiplex PCR; TCRdb lists only in-frame clones, some missing. The data show more than 250,000 clones, approximately 83% seen once. The sample was peripheral blood. These receptors came from a woman between 25 and 40 years old who had recovered from COVID-19. Both conserved end residues are part of each CDR3. The order of the fields is CDR3 protein, CDR3 DNA, D gene, clone size, V gene, J gene. D genes are given only for firm matches. For some rows the clone size is stated as once, few or many, or as a class when expanded; others skip it.

cdr3_aa: CASSQASEAFF
cdr3_nt: TGTGCCAGCAGCCAAGCCAGTGAAGCTTTCTTT
d_call: .
clone_size: .
v_call: TRBV3-1/TRBV3-2
j_call: TRBJ1-1

cdr3_aa: CASSTGGPQTETQYF
cdr3_nt: TGTGCCAGTAGTACAGGGGGCCCCCAAACGGAGACCCAGTACTTC
d_call: TRBD1
clone_size: once
v_call: TRBV19
j_call: TRBJ2-5

cdr3_aa: CASSQGFTEGMNTEAFF
cdr3_nt: TGCGCCAGCAGCCAAGGTTTCACAGAGGGAATGAACACTGAAGCTTTCTTT
d_call: .
clone_size: .
v_call: TRBV4-1
j_call: TRBJ1-1

cdr3_aa: CAIRDYNEQFF
cdr3_nt: TGTGCCATCCGGGACTACAATGAGCAGTTCTTC
d_call: .
clone_size: .
v_call: TRBV10-3
j_call: TRBJ2-1

cdr3_aa: CASLDRANEQFF
cdr3_nt: TGTGCCAGTTTAGACAGGGCCAATGAGCAGTTCTTC
d_call: TRBD1
clone_size: .
v_call: TRBV19
j_call: TRBJ2-1

cdr3_aa: CASSFISYGYTF
cdr3_nt: TGTGCCAGCAGTTTCATCAGCTATGGCTACACCTTC
d_call: .
clone_size: .
v_call: TRBV28
j_call: TRBJ1-2

cdr3_aa: CASSSGGQRGYTF
cdr3_nt: TGTGCCAGCAGCTCCGGGGGACAGAGGGGCTACACCTTC
d_call: TRBD1
clone_size: .
v_call: TRBV7-2
j_call: TRBJ1-2

cdr3_aa: CASSLSPGRAAFF
cdr3_nt: TGTGCCAGCAGCTTGAGCCCAGGGCGAGCGGCTTTCTTT
d_call: .
clone_size: .
v_call: TRBV7-2
j_call: TRBJ1-1

cdr3_aa: CASSQVHGELFF
cdr3_nt: TGCGCCAGCAGCCAAGTTCACGGGGAGCTGTTTTTT
d_call: .
clone_size: .
v_call: TRBV4-1
j_call: TRBJ2-2

cdr3_aa: CASSRADTGELFF
cdr3_nt: TGTGCCAGTAGTAGGGCCGACACCGGGGAGCTGTTTTTT
d_call: .
clone_size: .
v_call: TRBV19
j_call: TRBJ2-2

cdr3_aa: CAWSAGLAADTQYF
cdr3_nt: TGTGCCTGGAGTGCTGGACTAGCTGCAGATACGCAGTATTTT
d_call: TRBD2
clone_size: .
v_call: TRBV30
j_call: TRBJ2-3

cdr3_aa: CASSRGAGMITDTQYF
cdr3_nt: TGCGCCAGCTCCCGAGGGGCGGGGATGATAACAGATACGCAGTATTTT
d_call: .
clone_size: .
v_call: TRBV5-1
j_call: TRBJ2-3

cdr3_aa: CASSLVAGFTEAFF
cdr3_nt: TGCGCCAGCAGCCTTGTTGCAGGGTTCACTGAAGCTTTCTTT
d_call: .
clone_size: .
v_call: TRBV5-1
j_call: TRBJ1-1

cdr3_aa: CASSLLPWSGGKEEQYF
cdr3_nt: TGTGCCAGCAGTTTACTCCCTTGGAGTGGGGGGAAGGAGGAGCAGTACTTC
d_call: .
clone_size: .
v_call: TRBV28
j_call: TRBJ2-7

cdr3_aa: CASSPDPYLSFYGYTF
cdr3_nt: TGTGCCAGCAGCCCAGACCCCTATCTGTCCTTCTATGGCTACACCTTC
d_call: .
clone_size: once
v_call: TRBV3-1/TRBV3-2
j_call: TRBJ1-2

cdr3_aa: CASSATGVNTIYF
cdr3_nt: TGTGCCAGCAGTGCTACAGGGGTAAACACCATATATTTT
d_call: TRBD1
clone_size: .
v_call: TRBV28
j_call: TRBJ1-3

cdr3_aa: CASSQDGVGNYGYTF
cdr3_nt: TGTGCCAGCAGTCAGGACGGGGTCGGTAACTATGGCTACACCTTC
d_call: .
clone_size: .
v_call: TRBV6-5
j_call: TRBJ1-2

cdr3_aa: CASSIQGVSGNTIYF
cdr3_nt: TGTGCCAGCAGTATACAGGGCGTATCTGGAAACACCATATATTTT
d_call: .
clone_size: few
v_call: TRBV11-2
j_call: TRBJ1-3

cdr3_aa: CASSPLAGAVYEQYF
cdr3_nt: TGTGCCAGCAGCCCATTAGCGGGGGCTGTGTACGAGCAGTACTTC
d_call: TRBD2
clone_size: .
v_call: TRBV3-1/TRBV3-2
j_call: TRBJ2-7

cdr3_aa: CASSQGSLASGGYEQYF
cdr3_nt: TGTGCCAGCAGCCAAGGGTCATTGGCTAGCGGGGGCTACGAGCAGTACTTC
d_call: TRBD2
clone_size: .
v_call: TRBV7-2
j_call: TRBJ2-7

cdr3_aa: CASSYRDREYGYTF
cdr3_nt: TGTGCCAGCAGCTACCGGGACAGGGAATATGGCTACACCTTC
d_call: TRBD1
clone_size: .
v_call: TRBV5-6
j_call: TRBJ1-2

cdr3_aa: CASSQSFSPLHF
cdr3_nt: TGCGCCAGCAGCCAATCTTTTTCACCCCTCCACTTT
d_call: .
clone_size: once
v_call: TRBV4-1
j_call: TRBJ1-6

cdr3_aa: CASRAGTGFLSGRGAF
cdr3_nt: TGTGCCAGCAGAGCAGGGACAGGGTTTTTATCGGGCCGTGGGGCCTTC
d_call: TRBD1
clone_size: once
v_call: TRBV2
j_call: TRBJ1-2

cdr3_aa: CASSLEQGSNEKLFF
cdr3_nt: TGTGCCAGCAGCTTGGAGCAGGGTTCTAATGAAAAACTGTTTTTT
d_call: .
clone_size: .
v_call: TRBV5-6
j_call: TRBJ1-4

cdr3_aa: CASSLGQSHNEQFF
cdr3_nt: TGTGCCAGCAGCTTGGGACAGTCCCACAATGAGCAGTTCTTC
d_call: TRBD1
clone_size: .
v_call: TRBV7-3
j_call: TRBJ2-1

cdr3_aa: CASSLAAGGSSTDTQYF
cdr3_nt: TGTGCCAGCAGCTTAGCGGCGGGAGGAAGTAGCACAGATACGCAGTATTTT
d_call: TRBD2
clone_size: .
v_call: TRBV7-2
j_call: TRBJ2-3

cdr3_aa: CASSLRRTTYNEQFF
cdr3_nt: TGTGCCAGCAGCTTGAGACGGACAACCTACAATGAGCAGTTCTTC
d_call: .
clone_size: .
v_call: TRBV7-2
j_call: TRBJ2-1

cdr3_aa: CASSRGPHGDEQFF
cdr3_nt: TGTGCCAGCAGCCGCGGCCCCCACGGGGATGAGCAGTTCTTC
d_call: .
clone_size: .
v_call: TRBV3-1/TRBV3-2
j_call: TRBJ2-1

cdr3_aa: CASSFGEANYGYTF
cdr3_nt: TGTGCCAGCAGCTTTGGGGAGGCAAACTATGGCTACACCTTC
d_call: .
clone_size: .
v_call: TRBV5-4
j_call: TRBJ1-2

cdr3_aa: CASSPGGQGIYLFF
cdr3_nt: TGTGCCAGCAGCCCCGGGGGACAGGGAATCTATCTGTTTTTT
d_call: TRBD1
clone_size: .
v_call: TRBV7-9
j_call: TRBJ1-4

cdr3_aa: CASSQLDTQYF
cdr3_nt: TGTGCCAGCAGCCAACTTGATACGCAGTATTTT
d_call: .
clone_size: .
v_call: TRBV3-1/TRBV3-2
j_call: TRBJ2-3

cdr3_aa: CASSLGTGAYEQYF
cdr3_nt: TGTGCCAGCAGCTTAGGGACAGGGGCCTACGAGCAGTACTTC
d_call: TRBD1
clone_size: once
v_call: TRBV7-8
j_call: TRBJ2-7